This is a list of T cell receptor beta chains from one sample in a study of blood T cells in healthy people across ages. TCRdb analysed the 5' RACE reads with MiXCR anew, one entry per CDR3 protein. In the table there are 650,000 to 800,000 distinct CDR3 sequences, around 52% of which are singletons. The sample consisted of blood. These receptors were taken from a woman of 80 years or more in good health. The CDR3 runs from the conserved cysteine through the conserved F or W. Each record gives: clone size, V gene, D gene, J gene, CDR3 DNA, CDR3 protein. A D gene is named only where the DNA matches it firmly. Only part of the rows carry a size: once, few, many, or a class if the clone is expanded.

abundance: NA
v_gene: TRBV20-1
d_gene: NA
j_gene: TRBJ1-2
CDR3nt: TGCAGTGCTAGAGATGCAGGGCAGGCCTCTTCCTATGGCTACACCTTC
CDR3aa: CSARDAGQASSYGYTF

abundance: many
v_gene: TRBV20-1
d_gene: TRBD1
j_gene: TRBJ2-1
CDR3nt: TGCAGTGCTAGAGATCCCGGACAGGGGTCCAATGAGCAGTTCTTC
CDR3aa: CSARDPGQGSNEQFF

abundance: NA
v_gene: TRBV7-2
d_gene: TRBD2
j_gene: TRBJ2-1
CDR3nt: TGTGCCAGCAGCAGTGGACTAGCGGGAGAGGGTGAGCAGTTCTTC
CDR3aa: CASSSGLAGEGEQFF

abundance: NA
v_gene: TRBV30
d_gene: TRBD1
j_gene: TRBJ1-1
CDR3nt: TGTGCCTGGTCAACAGGGGGAACTGAAGCTTTCTTT
CDR3aa: CAWSTGGTEAFF

abundance: NA
v_gene: TRBV6-2/TRBV6-3
d_gene: TRBD1
j_gene: TRBJ2-1
CDR3nt: TGTGCCAGCATTATGGGACAGCTCTACAATGAGCAGTTCTTC
CDR3aa: CASIMGQLYNEQFF

abundance: NA
v_gene: TRBV4-2
d_gene: TRBD1
j_gene: TRBJ2-3
CDR3nt: TGTGCCAGCAGCAAACTACTCGGGGACAGGGAGATCACAGATACGCAGTATTTT
CDR3aa: CASSKLLGDREITDTQYF

abundance: NA
v_gene: TRBV6-2/TRBV6-3
d_gene: NA
j_gene: TRBJ2-5
CDR3nt: TGTGCCAGCAGTTCCAGGGGAAAGACCCAGTACTTC
CDR3aa: CASSSRGKTQYF

abundance: NA
v_gene: TRBV25-1
d_gene: TRBD2
j_gene: TRBJ2-1
CDR3nt: TGTGCCAGCAGTGGCACTAGCGGGATCGATGAGCAGTTCTTC
CDR3aa: CASSGTSGIDEQFF

abundance: NA
v_gene: TRBV7-3
d_gene: NA
j_gene: TRBJ2-3
CDR3nt: TGTGCCAGCAGCTTAACTAGCTTCACAGATACGCAGTATTTT
CDR3aa: CASSLTSFTDTQYF

abundance: many
v_gene: TRBV6-2/TRBV6-3
d_gene: NA
j_gene: TRBJ2-1
CDR3nt: TGTGCCAGCAGCCTTAGCCAAGTTAGCCAATGGCAGTTCTTC
CDR3aa: CASSLSQVSQWQFF

abundance: NA
v_gene: TRBV20-1
d_gene: TRBD2
j_gene: TRBJ2-5
CDR3nt: TGCTCTACGGGCGGGAGCCGTCAAGAGACCCAGTACTTC
CDR3aa: CSTGGSRQETQYF

abundance: NA
v_gene: TRBV5-1
d_gene: NA
j_gene: TRBJ2-5
CDR3nt: TGCGCCAGCAGCTTCGGGGTTGCGGAGACCCAGTACTTC
CDR3aa: CASSFGVAETQYF

abundance: NA
v_gene: TRBV20-1
d_gene: NA
j_gene: TRBJ2-2
CDR3nt: TGCAGTGCTAGAGATCCTCTGCGCCCGACCGGGGGGCTGTTTTTT
CDR3aa: CSARDPLRPTGGLFF

abundance: few
v_gene: TRBV20-1
d_gene: TRBD2
j_gene: TRBJ2-3
CDR3nt: TGTAGTGCTAGTCGACTAGCGGGGGGGGGCCTTAACACAGATACGCAGTATTTT
CDR3aa: CSASRLAGGGLNTDTQYF

abundance: NA
v_gene: TRBV3-1
d_gene: NA
j_gene: TRBJ2-7
CDR3nt: TGTGCCAGCAGCTGGGGGCGGGACGGGTACGAGCAGTACTTC
CDR3aa: CASSWGRDGYEQYF

abundance: NA
v_gene: TRBV29-1
d_gene: NA
j_gene: TRBJ2-7
CDR3nt: TGCAGCGTCCGCTCCGGTTGGGACGAGCAGTACTTC
CDR3aa: CSVRSGWDEQYF

abundance: NA
v_gene: TRBV29-1
d_gene: NA
j_gene: TRBJ1-1
CDR3nt: TGCAGCGGAAAACGGACGTCCACGAACACTGAAGCTTTCTTT
CDR3aa: CSGKRTSTNTEAFF

abundance: few
v_gene: TRBV3-1
d_gene: NA
j_gene: TRBJ2-7
CDR3nt: TGTGCCAGCAGCCAAGATAGAGCGCCAAGGTCCTACGAGCAGTACTTC
CDR3aa: CASSQDRAPRSYEQYF

abundance: NA
v_gene: TRBV2
d_gene: NA
j_gene: TRBJ2-4
CDR3nt: TGTGCCAGCAGTGAGGGTCAAGTGCGAACCCGGAGAAACATTCAGTACTTC
CDR3aa: CASSEGQVRTRRNIQYF

abundance: NA
v_gene: TRBV5-1
d_gene: TRBD2
j_gene: TRBJ2-5
CDR3nt: TGCGCCAGCAGCTTGTCAAGCGGGAGAGAGACCCAGTACTTC
CDR3aa: CASSLSSGRETQYF

abundance: many
v_gene: TRBV7-9
d_gene: NA
j_gene: TRBJ1-1
CDR3nt: TGCGCCAGCAGCTTTGGTAACACTGAAGCTTTCTTT
CDR3aa: CASSFGNTEAFF

abundance: NA
v_gene: TRBV7-2
d_gene: NA
j_gene: TRBJ2-6
CDR3nt: TGTGCCAGCACCCTCGGGGCCAACGTCCTGACTTTC
CDR3aa: CASTLGANVLTF

abundance: NA
v_gene: TRBV18
d_gene: NA
j_gene: TRBJ1-1
CDR3nt: TGTGCCAGCTCCCCCGGCGCGGGAGTCACTGAAGCTTTCTTT
CDR3aa: CASSPGAGVTEAFF

abundance: NA
v_gene: TRBV29-1
d_gene: TRBD1
j_gene: TRBJ2-7
CDR3nt: TGCAGCGTTGAAGTGACAGGGTTTGGCGAGCAGTACTTC
CDR3aa: CSVEVTGFGEQYF

abundance: once
v_gene: TRBV20-1
d_gene: TRBD2
j_gene: TRBJ2-1
CDR3nt: TGCAGTGCTGACCGACTAGCGGGAATCTACAATGAGCAGTTCTTC
CDR3aa: CSADRLAGIYNEQFF

abundance: many
v_gene: TRBV7-2
d_gene: NA
j_gene: TRBJ2-2
CDR3nt: TGTGCCAGCAGCAAGACTAGAAACACCGGGGAGCTGTTTTTT
CDR3aa: CASSKTRNTGELFF

abundance: NA
v_gene: TRBV6-5
d_gene: NA
j_gene: TRBJ1-1
CDR3nt: TGTGCCAGCAGTTACTCGCCAGAGTGTGAAGCTTTCTTT
CDR3aa: CASSYSPECEAFF

abundance: many
v_gene: TRBV28
d_gene: TRBD2
j_gene: TRBJ2-7
CDR3nt: TGTGCCAGCAATCCCCCTAGCGGGAACTACGAGCAGTACTTC
CDR3aa: CASNPPSGNYEQYF

abundance: NA
v_gene: TRBV30
d_gene: NA
j_gene: TRBJ2-7
CDR3nt: TGTGCCTGGAGTCTGAACAGGAGAAACGAGCAGTACTTC
CDR3aa: CAWSLNRRNEQYF

abundance: once
v_gene: TRBV7-2
d_gene: NA
j_gene: TRBJ2-7
CDR3nt: TGTGCCAGCAGCTTAGAGACCCTCTCCTACGAGCAGTACTTC
CDR3aa: CASSLETLSYEQYF

abundance: NA
v_gene: TRBV5-1
d_gene: NA
j_gene: TRBJ2-7
CDR3nt: TGCGCCAGCAGCTCCCTGTCCGGATACGAGCAGTACTTC
CDR3aa: CASSSLSGYEQYF

abundance: NA
v_gene: TRBV12-3/TRBV12-4
d_gene: TRBD1
j_gene: TRBJ2-6
CDR3nt: TGTGCCAGCAGTCGGACAGGGATGGCCAACGTCCTGACTTTC
CDR3aa: CASSRTGMANVLTF

abundance: many
v_gene: TRBV27
d_gene: NA
j_gene: TRBJ2-7
CDR3nt: TGTGCCAGCCGAACCACTACAGCGAGCTCCTACGAGCAGTACTTC
CDR3aa: CASRTTTASSYEQYF

abundance: NA
v_gene: TRBV4-1
d_gene: TRBD2
j_gene: TRBJ2-3
CDR3nt: TGCGCCAGCAGCCAAGACGGAGCGGGGGGTTACACAGATACGCAGTATTTT
CDR3aa: CASSQDGAGGYTDTQYF

abundance: NA
v_gene: TRBV5-1
d_gene: NA
j_gene: TRBJ1-1
CDR3nt: TGCGCCAGCAGCTTAAAAGAGGGGCGGAACACTGAAGCTTTCTTT
CDR3aa: CASSLKEGRNTEAFF

abundance: NA
v_gene: TRBV3-1
d_gene: TRBD2
j_gene: TRBJ2-3
CDR3nt: TGTGCCGGCAGCCAATCCCGGACTAGCGGGGGGGCGGATACGCAGTATTTT
CDR3aa: CAGSQSRTSGGADTQYF

abundance: NA
v_gene: TRBV10-3
d_gene: NA
j_gene: TRBJ1-4
CDR3nt: TGTGCCACCTCGACAGGAGAGAATGAAAAACTGTTTTTT
CDR3aa: CATSTGENEKLFF

abundance: NA
v_gene: TRBV4-1
d_gene: NA
j_gene: TRBJ2-7
CDR3nt: TGCGCCAGCAGCCAAGATCTTGGTTTTCTATACGAGCAGTACTTC
CDR3aa: CASSQDLGFLYEQYF

abundance: many
v_gene: TRBV27
d_gene: NA
j_gene: TRBJ2-1
CDR3nt: TGTGCCCCCCGGGGGACAGACCCTTACAATGAGCAGTTCTTC
CDR3aa: CAPRGTDPYNEQFF

abundance: NA
v_gene: TRBV12-3/TRBV12-4
d_gene: TRBD2
j_gene: TRBJ2-5
CDR3nt: TGTGCCAGCACCTTAGCGGGGGCCCAAGAGACCCAGTACTTC
CDR3aa: CASTLAGAQETQYF

abundance: NA
v_gene: TRBV13
d_gene: NA
j_gene: TRBJ2-2
CDR3nt: TGTGCCAGCAGCTTAGCATCCGGGACCCCGACCGGGGAGCTGTTTTTT
CDR3aa: CASSLASGTPTGELFF

abundance: few
v_gene: TRBV5-1
d_gene: NA
j_gene: TRBJ2-7
CDR3nt: TGCGCCAGCAGTCTGTGGGCAGGGCGATCCTACGAGCAGTACTTC
CDR3aa: CASSLWAGRSYEQYF

abundance: NA
v_gene: TRBV5-1
d_gene: NA
j_gene: TRBJ2-3
CDR3nt: TGCGCCAGCAGCCTTCGTTATCAGGGAGATACGCGGTATTTT
CDR3aa: CASSLRYQGDTRYF

abundance: NA
v_gene: TRBV5-6
d_gene: TRBD1
j_gene: TRBJ2-7
CDR3nt: TGTGCCAGCAGACCCACCGGGACAGCGAGTTTCTACGAGCAGTACTTC
CDR3aa: CASRPTGTASFYEQYF

abundance: NA
v_gene: TRBV3-1
d_gene: NA
j_gene: TRBJ2-1
CDR3nt: TGTGCCAGCAGCTTGGGATCAGGGACCTTCAACGAGCAGTTCTTC
CDR3aa: CASSLGSGTFNEQFF

abundance: many
v_gene: TRBV9
d_gene: NA
j_gene: TRBJ1-6
CDR3nt: TGTGCCAGCAGCGTGTCGGGTTCCGATTCACCCCTCCACTTT
CDR3aa: CASSVSGSDSPLHF

abundance: many
v_gene: TRBV20-1
d_gene: TRBD1
j_gene: TRBJ2-4
CDR3nt: TGCAGTGCTGGGGACAGTGCCAAAAACATTCAGTACTTC
CDR3aa: CSAGDSAKNIQYF

abundance: NA
v_gene: TRBV6-6
d_gene: NA
j_gene: TRBJ2-1
CDR3nt: TGTGCCAGCAGTTACTCGGGCAGATCGGTTTACAATGAGCAGTTCTTC
CDR3aa: CASSYSGRSVYNEQFF

abundance: NA
v_gene: TRBV27
d_gene: NA
j_gene: TRBJ1-2
CDR3nt: TGTGCCAGCAGTTTAGGGGGTTACGGTGGCTACACCTTC
CDR3aa: CASSLGGYGGYTF

abundance: few
v_gene: TRBV12-3/TRBV12-4
d_gene: TRBD2
j_gene: TRBJ2-1
CDR3nt: TGTGCCAGCACCTATAGCGGGAGCTCCTACAATGAGCAGTTCTTC
CDR3aa: CASTYSGSSYNEQFF

abundance: many
v_gene: TRBV4-2
d_gene: TRBD1
j_gene: TRBJ2-7
CDR3nt: TGTGCCAGCAGAAGGGGGACAGGGACCTCCTACGAGCAGTACTTC
CDR3aa: CASRRGTGTSYEQYF

abundance: NA
v_gene: TRBV2
d_gene: NA
j_gene: TRBJ2-3
CDR3nt: TGTGCCAGCAGTGAAGTGAGTCGCACAGATACGCAGTATTTT
CDR3aa: CASSEVSRTDTQYF

abundance: NA
v_gene: TRBV6-5
d_gene: TRBD1
j_gene: TRBJ1-1
CDR3nt: TGTGCCAGCAGCCGTTCAGGGGGCGGGGACAGTGAAGCTTTCTTT
CDR3aa: CASSRSGGGDSEAFF

abundance: NA
v_gene: TRBV12-3/TRBV12-4
d_gene: NA
j_gene: TRBJ1-2
CDR3nt: TGTGCCAGCAGTTTTTACACCAACTATGGCTACACCTTC
CDR3aa: CASSFYTNYGYTF

abundance: many
v_gene: TRBV5-1
d_gene: NA
j_gene: TRBJ2-5
CDR3nt: TGCGCCAGCAGCTTCGGACAAGAGACCCAGTACTTC
CDR3aa: CASSFGQETQYF